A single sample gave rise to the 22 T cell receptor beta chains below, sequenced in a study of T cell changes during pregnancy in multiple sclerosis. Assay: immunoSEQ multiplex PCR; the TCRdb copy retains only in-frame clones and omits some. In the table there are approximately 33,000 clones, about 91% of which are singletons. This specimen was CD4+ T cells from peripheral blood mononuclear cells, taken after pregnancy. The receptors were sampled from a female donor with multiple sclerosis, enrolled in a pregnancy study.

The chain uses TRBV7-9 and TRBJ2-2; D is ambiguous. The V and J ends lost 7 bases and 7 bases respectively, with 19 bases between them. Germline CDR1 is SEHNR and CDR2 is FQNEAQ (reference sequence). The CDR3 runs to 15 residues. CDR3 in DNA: TGTGCCAGCACCCCGAGGCAGACGTCCGTCGGGGAGCTGTTTTTT. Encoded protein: CASTPRQTSVGELFF.

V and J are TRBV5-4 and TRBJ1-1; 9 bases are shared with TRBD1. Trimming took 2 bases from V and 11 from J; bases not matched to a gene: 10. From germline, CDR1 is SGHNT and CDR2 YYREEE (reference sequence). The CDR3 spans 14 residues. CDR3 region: CASSFSGQGMSAFF. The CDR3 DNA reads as TGTGCCAGCAGCTTCTCGGGACAGGGAATGTCGGCTTTCTTT.

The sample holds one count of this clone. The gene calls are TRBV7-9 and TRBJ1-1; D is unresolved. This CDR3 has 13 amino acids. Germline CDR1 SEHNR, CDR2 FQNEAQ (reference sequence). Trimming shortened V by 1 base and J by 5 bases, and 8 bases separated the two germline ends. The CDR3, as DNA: TGTGCCAGCAGCTTAGGGAGGGAGACTGAAGCTTTCTTT. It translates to CASSLGRETEAFF.

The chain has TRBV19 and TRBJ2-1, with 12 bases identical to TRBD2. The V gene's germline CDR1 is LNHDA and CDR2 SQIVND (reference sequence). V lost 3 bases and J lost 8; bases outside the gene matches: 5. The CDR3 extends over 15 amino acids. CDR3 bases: TGTGCCAGTAGTATGGCTAGCGGGAGGGGGTATGAGCAGTTCTTC. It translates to CASSMASGRGYEQFF.

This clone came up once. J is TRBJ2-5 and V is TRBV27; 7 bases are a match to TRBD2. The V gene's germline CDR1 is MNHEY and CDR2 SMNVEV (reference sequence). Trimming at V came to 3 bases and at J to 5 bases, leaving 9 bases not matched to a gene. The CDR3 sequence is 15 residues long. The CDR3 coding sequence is TGTGCCAGCAGTTTTGGCGGGAGAAGGGAGGAGACCCAGTACTTC. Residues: CASSFGGRREETQYF.

CDR3 in DNA: TGTGCCAGTAGGGGGACAGGGGGCTCCTACAATGAGCAGTTCTTC. It encodes CASRGTGGSYNEQFF. The chain is built from TRBV19 and TRBJ2-1; TRBD1 agrees at 11 bases. This CDR3 comprises 15 residues. Germline CDR1 is LNHDA and CDR2 is SQIVND (reference sequence). Unmatched junction bases numbered 1, after V lost 6 bases and J lost 0 bases.

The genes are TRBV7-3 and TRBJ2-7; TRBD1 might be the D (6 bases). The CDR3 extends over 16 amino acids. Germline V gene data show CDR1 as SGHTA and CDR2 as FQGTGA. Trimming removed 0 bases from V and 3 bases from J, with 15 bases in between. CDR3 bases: TGTGCCAGCAGCTTAACAGGACAGAGCATGAACTACGAGCAGTACTTC. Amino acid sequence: CASSLTGQSMNYEQYF. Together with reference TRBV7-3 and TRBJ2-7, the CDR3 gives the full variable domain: GAGVSQTPSNKVTEKGKYVELRCDPISGHTALYWYRQSLGQGPEFLIYFQGTGAADDSGLPNDRFFAVRPEGSVSTLKIQRTERGDSAVYLCASSLTGQSMNYEQYFGPGTRLTVT.

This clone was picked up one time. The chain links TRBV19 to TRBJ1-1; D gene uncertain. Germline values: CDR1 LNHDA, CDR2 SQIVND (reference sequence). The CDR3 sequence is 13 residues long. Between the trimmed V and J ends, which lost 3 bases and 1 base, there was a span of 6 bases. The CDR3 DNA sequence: TGTGCCAGTAGTATTAGAGAGAACACTGAAGCTTTCTTT. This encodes CASSIRENTEAFF. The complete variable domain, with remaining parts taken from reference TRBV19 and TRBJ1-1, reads DGGITQSPKYLFRKEGQNVTLSCEQNLNHDAMYWYRQDPGQGLRLIYYSQIVNDFQKGDIAEGYSVSREKKESFPLTVTSAQKNPTAFYLCASSIRENTEAFFGQGTRLTVV.

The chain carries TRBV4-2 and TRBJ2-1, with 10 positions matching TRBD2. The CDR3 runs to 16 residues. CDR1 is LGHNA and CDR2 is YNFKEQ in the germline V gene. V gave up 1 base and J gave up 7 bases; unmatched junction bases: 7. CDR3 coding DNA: TGTGCCAGCAGCCAAGTCGCTAGCGGGAGAAGTAATGAGCAGTTCTTC. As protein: CASSQVASGRSNEQFF.

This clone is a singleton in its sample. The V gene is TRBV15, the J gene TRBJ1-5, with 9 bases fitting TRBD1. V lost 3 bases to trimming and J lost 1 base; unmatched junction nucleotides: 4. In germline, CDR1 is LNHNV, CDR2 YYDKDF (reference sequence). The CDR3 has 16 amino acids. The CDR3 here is CATSRDRGYSNQPQHF. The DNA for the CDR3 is TGTGCCACCAGCAGGGACAGGGGTTACAGCAATCAGCCCCAGCATTTT.

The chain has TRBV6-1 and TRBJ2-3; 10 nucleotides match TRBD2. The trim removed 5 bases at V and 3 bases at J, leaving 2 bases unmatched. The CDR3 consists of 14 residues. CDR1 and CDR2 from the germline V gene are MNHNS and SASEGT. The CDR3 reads CASSRAGGTDTQYF. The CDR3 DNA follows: TGTGCCAGCAGTCGAGCGGGAGGGACAGATACGCAGTATTTT.

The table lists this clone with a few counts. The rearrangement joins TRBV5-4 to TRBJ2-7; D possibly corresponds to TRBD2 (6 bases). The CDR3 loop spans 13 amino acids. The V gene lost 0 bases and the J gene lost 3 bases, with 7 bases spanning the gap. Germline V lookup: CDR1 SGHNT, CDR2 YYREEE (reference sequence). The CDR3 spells CASSLGTNYEQYF. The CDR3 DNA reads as TGTGCCAGCAGCTTGGGGACTAACTACGAGCAGTACTTC.

CDR3 sequence reads: CASAPPTGGGTYEQYF. In DNA form, the CDR3 reads TGTGCTAGTGCCCCCCCCACTGGGGGGGGGACCTACGAGCAGTACTTC. The V call is TRBV12-5, the J call TRBJ2-7; 7 bases line up with TRBD2. CDR3 length equals 16 residues. Germline CDR1 reads LGHNT; CDR2 reads FRNRAP. Losses at the gene ends were 7 bases for V and 2 bases for J; bases not matched to a gene: 14.

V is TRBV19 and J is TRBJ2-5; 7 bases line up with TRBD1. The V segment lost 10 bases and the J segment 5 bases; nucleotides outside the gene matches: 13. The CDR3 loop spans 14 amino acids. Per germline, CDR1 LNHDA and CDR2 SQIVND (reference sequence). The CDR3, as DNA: TGTGCCACCACCAACAGGGGACGGGGCGAGACCCAGTACTTC. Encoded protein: CATTNRGRGETQYF.

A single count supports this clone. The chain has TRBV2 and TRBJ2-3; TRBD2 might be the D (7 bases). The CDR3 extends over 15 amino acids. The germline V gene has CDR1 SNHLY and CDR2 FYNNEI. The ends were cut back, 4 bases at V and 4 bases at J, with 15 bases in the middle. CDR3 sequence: CASSGNRGASDTQYF. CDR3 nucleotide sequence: TGTGCCAGCAGTGGCAACCGGGGGGCTTCAGATACGCAGTATTTT.

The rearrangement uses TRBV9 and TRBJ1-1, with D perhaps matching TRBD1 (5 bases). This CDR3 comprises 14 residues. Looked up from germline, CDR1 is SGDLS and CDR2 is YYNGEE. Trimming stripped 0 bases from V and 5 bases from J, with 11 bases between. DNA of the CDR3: TGTGCCAGCAGCGTAGCCCTGGGGGGAACTGAAGCTTTCTTT. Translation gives CASSVALGGTEAFF.

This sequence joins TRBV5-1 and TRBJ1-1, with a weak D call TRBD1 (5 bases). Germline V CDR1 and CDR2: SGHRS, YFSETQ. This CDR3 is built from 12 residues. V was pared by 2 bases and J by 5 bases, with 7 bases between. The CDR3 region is CASSFGGTEAFF. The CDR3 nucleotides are TGCGCCAGCAGCTTCGGGGGGACTGAAGCTTTCTTT.

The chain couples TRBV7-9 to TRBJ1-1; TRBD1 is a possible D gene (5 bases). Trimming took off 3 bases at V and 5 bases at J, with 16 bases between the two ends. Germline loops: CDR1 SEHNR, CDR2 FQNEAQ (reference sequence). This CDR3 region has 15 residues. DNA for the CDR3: TGTGCCAGCAGCTTCCCGGGACTCCGAGGAACTGAAGCTTTCTTT. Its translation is CASSFPGLRGTEAFF. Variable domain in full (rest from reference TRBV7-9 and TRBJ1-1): DTGVSQNPRHKITKRGQNVTFRCDPISEHNRLYWYRQTLGQGPEFLTYFQNEAQLEKSRLLSDRFSAERPKGSFSTLEIQRTEQGDSAMYLCASSFPGLRGTEAFFGQGTRLTVV.

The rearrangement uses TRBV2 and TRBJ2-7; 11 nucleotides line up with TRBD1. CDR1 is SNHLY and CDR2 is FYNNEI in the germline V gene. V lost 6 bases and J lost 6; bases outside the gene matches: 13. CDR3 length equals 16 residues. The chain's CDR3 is CASSSTGTGGVGEQYF. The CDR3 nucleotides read TGTGCCAGCAGCTCTACCGGGACAGGGGGTGTAGGCGAGCAGTACTTC.

CDR3 nucleotide sequence: TGTGCCAGCAGTTCTCTTGGACAGGGCCCCTACGAGCAGTACTTC. This codes for CASSSLGQGPYEQYF. The rearrangement uses TRBV27 and TRBJ2-7, with 8 bases identical to TRBD1. The germline gives CDR1 MNHEY, CDR2 SMNVEV (reference sequence). The CDR3 is 15 residues long. The V and J ends lost 4 bases and 2 bases, in that order; junction bases with no gene match: 7.

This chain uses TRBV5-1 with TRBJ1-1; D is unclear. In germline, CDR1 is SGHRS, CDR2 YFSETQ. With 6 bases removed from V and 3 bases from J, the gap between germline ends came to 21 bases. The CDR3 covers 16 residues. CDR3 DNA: TGCGCCAGCACGGTAGGTGGATTTGAGCGGGACACTGAAGCTTTCTTT. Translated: CASTVGGFERDTEAFF.

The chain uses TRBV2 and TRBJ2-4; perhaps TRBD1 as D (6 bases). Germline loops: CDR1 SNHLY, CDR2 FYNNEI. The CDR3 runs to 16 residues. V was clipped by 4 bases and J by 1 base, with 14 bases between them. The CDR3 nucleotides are TGTGCCAGCAGTGTAACACAGGGTGAGGCCAAAAACATTCAGTACTTC. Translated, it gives CASSVTQGEAKNIQYF.